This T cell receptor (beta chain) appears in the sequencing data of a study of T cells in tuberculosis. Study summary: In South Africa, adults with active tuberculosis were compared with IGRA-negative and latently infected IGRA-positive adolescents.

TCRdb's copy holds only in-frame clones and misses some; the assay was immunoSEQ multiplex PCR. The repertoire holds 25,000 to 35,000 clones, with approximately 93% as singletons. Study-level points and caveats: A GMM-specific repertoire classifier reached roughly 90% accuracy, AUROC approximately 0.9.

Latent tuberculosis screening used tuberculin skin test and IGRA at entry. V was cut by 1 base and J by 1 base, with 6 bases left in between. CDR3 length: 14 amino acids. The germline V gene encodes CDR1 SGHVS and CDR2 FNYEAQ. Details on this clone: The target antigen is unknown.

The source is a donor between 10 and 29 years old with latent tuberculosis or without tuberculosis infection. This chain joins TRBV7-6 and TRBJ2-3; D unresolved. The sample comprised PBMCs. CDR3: CASSLGPGTDTQYF. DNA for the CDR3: TGTGCCAGCAGCTTAGGCCCGGGCACAGATACGCAGTATTTT.